A selection of T cell receptor beta chains follows, all from one sample in a study of CD8 T cells in ankylosing spondylitis. Each CDR3 protein gets one entry after TCRdb re-called the 5' RACE reads with MiXCR. The sample consists of 300,000 to 400,000 distinct CDR3 sequences, approximately 22% of them appearing once. The sample was blood, either unsorted or a sorted T cell fraction (not recorded which). These receptor sequences come from a male donor with ankylosing spondylitis or in good health (not recorded which). Each CDR3 is given with its conserved first and last residue. The D gene is left open where the match is weak. Part of the rows lack a size; the others show once, few, many or a class for expanded clones.

J gene: TRBJ2-1
clone size: .
D gene: .
V gene: TRBV7-9
CDR3 DNA: TGTGCCAGCAGCTTAAACGCCGGGGGCAATGAGCAGTTCTTC
CDR3 protein: CASSLNAGGNEQFF

J gene: TRBJ2-7
clone size: .
D gene: TRBD1
V gene: TRBV7-9
CDR3 DNA: TGTGCCAGCAGCTCGGTAGGGGACAGTGGGATTTCCTACGAGCAGTACTTC
CDR3 protein: CASSSVGDSGISYEQYF

J gene: TRBJ2-3
clone size: .
D gene: .
V gene: TRBV7-9
CDR3 DNA: TGTGCCAGCAGCTCAGGGTTAGTAGATACGCAGTATTTT
CDR3 protein: CASSSGLVDTQYF

J gene: TRBJ2-5
clone size: many
D gene: .
V gene: TRBV15
CDR3 DNA: TGTGCCACCAGCAGCGACAGAGAAGAGACCCAGTACTTC
CDR3 protein: CATSSDREETQYF

J gene: TRBJ1-1
clone size: .
D gene: .
V gene: TRBV4-1
CDR3 DNA: TGCGCCAGCAGCCAAGTTAATCTAGGGACTGAAGCTTTCTTT
CDR3 protein: CASSQVNLGTEAFF

J gene: TRBJ1-1
clone size: .
D gene: .
V gene: TRBV15
CDR3 DNA: TGTGCCACCAGCAGAGATCGGGCGGGGAACACTGAAGCTTTCTTT
CDR3 protein: CATSRDRAGNTEAFF

J gene: TRBJ2-7
clone size: few
D gene: TRBD2
V gene: TRBV29-1
CDR3 DNA: TGCAGCGTTGTACTAGCGGGGACCTCCTACGAGCAGTACTTC
CDR3 protein: CSVVLAGTSYEQYF

J gene: TRBJ2-1
clone size: few
D gene: .
V gene: TRBV5-5
CDR3 DNA: TGTGCCAGCAGCTGGGGAACAGGGCCGTACAATGAGCAGTTCTTC
CDR3 protein: CASSWGTGPYNEQFF

J gene: TRBJ2-3
clone size: .
D gene: .
V gene: TRBV4-1
CDR3 DNA: TGCGCCAGCAGCCAAGTGACTAGGACAGATACGCAGTATTTT
CDR3 protein: CASSQVTRTDTQYF

J gene: TRBJ2-5
clone size: .
D gene: .
V gene: TRBV11-3
CDR3 DNA: TGTGCCAGCAGCTTAAATTACTTCGAGGAGCGGTACTTC
CDR3 protein: CASSLNYFEERYF

J gene: TRBJ1-2
clone size: .
D gene: TRBD1
V gene: TRBV28
CDR3 DNA: TGTGCCAGCAGTTTACCCTTACAGGGGGCAGGTGGCTACACCTTC
CDR3 protein: CASSLPLQGAGGYTF

J gene: TRBJ2-7
clone size: few
D gene: .
V gene: TRBV20-1
CDR3 DNA: TGCAGTGCTAGAATTTACAGCGGATCCTACGAGCAGTACTTC
CDR3 protein: CSARIYSGSYEQYF

J gene: TRBJ2-1
clone size: .
D gene: .
V gene: TRBV9
CDR3 DNA: TGTGCCAGCAGCCCTGGTGGAGGGAGAGTTGTGAATGAGCAGTTCTTC
CDR3 protein: CASSPGGGRVVNEQFF

J gene: TRBJ2-1
clone size: few
D gene: .
V gene: TRBV5-6
CDR3 DNA: TGTGCCAGCAGCTTGCGATCCGATGAGCAGTTCTTC
CDR3 protein: CASSLRSDEQFF

J gene: TRBJ1-1
clone size: few
D gene: .
V gene: TRBV9
CDR3 DNA: TGTGCCAGCAGCCAAGATCTCAACACTGAAGCTTTCTTT
CDR3 protein: CASSQDLNTEAFF

J gene: TRBJ2-5
clone size: .
D gene: .
V gene: TRBV12-3/TRBV12-4
CDR3 DNA: TGTGCCAGCAGTTTAGTAACAGGGCGAGAGACCCAGTACTTC
CDR3 protein: CASSLVTGRETQYF

J gene: TRBJ2-1
clone size: .
D gene: TRBD2
V gene: TRBV19
CDR3 DNA: TGTGCCAGTAGTATACGGGACCTCGGGACTAGTCCTCACAATGAGCAGTTCTTC
CDR3 protein: CASSIRDLGTSPHNEQFF

J gene: TRBJ2-7
clone size: few
D gene: .
V gene: TRBV12-3/TRBV12-4
CDR3 DNA: TGTGCCAGCAGTTTATACGGGCCTGCCTACGAGCAGTACTTC
CDR3 protein: CASSLYGPAYEQYF

J gene: TRBJ1-2
clone size: .
D gene: .
V gene: TRBV2
CDR3 DNA: TGTGCCAGCAGTGATGGGAGAGAACCTAACTATGGCTACACCTTC
CDR3 protein: CASSDGREPNYGYTF

J gene: TRBJ2-5
clone size: few
D gene: .
V gene: TRBV5-5
CDR3 DNA: TGTGCCAGCAGCTTGTGGGCAGCCGTTTACCAAGAGACCCAGTACTTC
CDR3 protein: CASSLWAAVYQETQYF

J gene: TRBJ2-4
clone size: .
D gene: .
V gene: TRBV29-1
CDR3 DNA: TGCAGCGTTGTTCCAGGGTTGGGCAAAAACATTCAGTACTTC
CDR3 protein: CSVVPGLGKNIQYF

J gene: TRBJ2-3
clone size: few
D gene: .
V gene: TRBV9
CDR3 DNA: TGTGCCAGCAGCGTAGCTCTTACTAGCACAGATACGCAGTATTTT
CDR3 protein: CASSVALTSTDTQYF

J gene: TRBJ2-7
clone size: .
D gene: .
V gene: TRBV7-8
CDR3 DNA: TGTGCCAGCAGCGCCCTTGGGGCGTTTAACGAGCAGTACTTC
CDR3 protein: CASSALGAFNEQYF

J gene: TRBJ2-3
clone size: few
D gene: .
V gene: TRBV27
CDR3 DNA: TGTGCCAGCAGCTGGGGCCGTACAGGTACGCAGTATTTT
CDR3 protein: CASSWGRTGTQYF

J gene: TRBJ2-5
clone size: few
D gene: .
V gene: TRBV29-1
CDR3 DNA: TGCAGCGTTGAACTCTCAGGGGAAGAGACCCAGTACTTC
CDR3 protein: CSVELSGEETQYF

J gene: TRBJ1-1
clone size: many
D gene: .
V gene: TRBV12-3/TRBV12-4
CDR3 DNA: TGTGCCAGCAGTTTTGGGACATTGAACACTGAAGCTTTCTTT
CDR3 protein: CASSFGTLNTEAFF

J gene: TRBJ2-3
clone size: few
D gene: TRBD2
V gene: TRBV7-2
CDR3 DNA: TGTGCCAGCAGCTTACTAGCGGGGGCCCAGGATACGCAGTATTTT
CDR3 protein: CASSLLAGAQDTQYF

J gene: TRBJ2-7
clone size: few
D gene: .
V gene: TRBV28
CDR3 DNA: TGTGCCAGCAGTTTTGCCGACGCCATTAACTACGAGCAGTACTTC
CDR3 protein: CASSFADAINYEQYF

J gene: TRBJ2-7
clone size: .
D gene: TRBD1
V gene: TRBV7-8
CDR3 DNA: TGTGCCAGCAGCTCTAGTAGGGACAGGGTAGAGTGGCAGTACTTC
CDR3 protein: CASSSSRDRVEWQYF

J gene: TRBJ2-3
clone size: few
D gene: TRBD2
V gene: TRBV28
CDR3 DNA: TGTGCCAGCAGTTTATCCGCGGGGGGCCTTACGGATACGCAGTATTTT
CDR3 protein: CASSLSAGGLTDTQYF

J gene: TRBJ2-7
clone size: few
D gene: .
V gene: TRBV19
CDR3 DNA: TGTGCCAGTAGTATCAGGCTGACTCGGGAGCAGTACTTC
CDR3 protein: CASSIRLTREQYF

J gene: TRBJ2-1
clone size: few
D gene: .
V gene: TRBV5-4
CDR3 DNA: TGTGCCAGCAGCTCCTACCTCAATGAGCAGTTCTTC
CDR3 protein: CASSSYLNEQFF

J gene: TRBJ1-1
clone size: .
D gene: .
V gene: TRBV2
CDR3 DNA: TGTGCCAGCTTAGGGGACTACAGGGAGAACACTGAAGCTTTCTTT
CDR3 protein: CASLGDYRENTEAFF

J gene: TRBJ1-1
clone size: .
D gene: TRBD1
V gene: TRBV15
CDR3 DNA: TGTGCCACCAGCAGAGATGGGACAGAGAACACTGAAGCTTTCTTT
CDR3 protein: CATSRDGTENTEAFF

J gene: TRBJ2-3
clone size: few
D gene: TRBD2
V gene: TRBV2
CDR3 DNA: TGTGCCAGCAGTGAACCTAGCGGGACTAGCACAGATACGCAGTATTTT
CDR3 protein: CASSEPSGTSTDTQYF

J gene: TRBJ2-4
clone size: .
D gene: .
V gene: TRBV7-8
CDR3 DNA: TGTGCCAGCAGCTCCACCGTCCCCGGGATTCAGTACTTC
CDR3 protein: CASSSTVPGIQYF

J gene: TRBJ2-7
clone size: many
D gene: .
V gene: TRBV6-1
CDR3 DNA: TGTGCCACCCGGGATAGGAGCTCCTACGAGCAGTACTTC
CDR3 protein: CATRDRSSYEQYF

J gene: TRBJ1-1
clone size: many
D gene: .
V gene: TRBV6-2/TRBV6-3
CDR3 DNA: TGTGCCAGCAGTCCCGGGGGACACACTGAAGCTTTCTTT
CDR3 protein: CASSPGGHTEAFF

J gene: TRBJ2-3
clone size: once
D gene: .
V gene: TRBV3-1
CDR3 DNA: TGTGCCAGCAGACCAAACAGGGAGATAACAGATACGCAGTATTTT
CDR3 protein: CASRPNREITDTQYF

J gene: TRBJ2-3
clone size: few
D gene: TRBD2
V gene: TRBV7-6
CDR3 DNA: TGTGCCAGCAGCTTAGATCCGCTTGGGAGGGGACTAGCGGGGGATTGGAGCACAGATACGCAGTATTTT
CDR3 protein: CASSLDPLGRGLAGDWSTDTQYF